The clone carrying this TCR beta chain has ten or more counts. The CDR3 runs 14 residues. Per the germline V gene, CDR1 is SGHRS and CDR2 is YFSETQ. The ends lost 0 bases at V and 9 bases at J; junction bases unmatched: 9. Time point specified: longitudinal time-point 1 (baseline). The data were taken from a study of neurological immune-mediated disorders. TCRdb re-derived calls from the 5' RACE reads in MiXCR, one entry per CDR3 protein. This table has about 71,000 distinct CDR3 sequences, around 9.6% appearing once. The rearrangement uses TRBV5-1 and TRBJ2-7; the match to TRBD2 covers 7 bases. The receptor was derived from a man aged 25-45 years in good health. The sample consisted of PBMCs. The CDR3 loop is CASSLGSSGGGQYF. The CDR3, as DNA: TGCGCCAGCAGCTTGGGATCTTCGGGGGGAGGGCAGTACTTC.